This T cell receptor (beta chain) comes out of a study (dated by TCRdb to 2015 to 2017). With regard to the full study: Whether tumor-infiltrating Tregs in breast cancer are recruited from blood Tregs or converted in situ from other CD4+ T cell subsets was tested.

This clonotype is described as large (0.1 to 1%). Its recognized antigen is unknown. No quality values exist for individual bases; no much larger clone is one base distant. Trimming removed 3 bases from V and 4 bases from J, leaving 12 bases between the germline ends. The CDR3 has 14 amino acids, counting the end cysteine and phenylalanine. Only CDR3 DNA is held: 42 bases, read in frame from base 1. Beyond this particular receptor, the publication reports: The greatest overlap of tumor-infiltrating Treg TCR alpha and beta sequences was with tumor naive CD4+ T cells, followed next by blood naive CD4+ T cells. In terms of TCR gene usage, tumor memory CD4+ T cells clustered together with blood and lymph node memory CD4+ cells, as well as with lymph node naive CD4+ cells. Validation in the larger cohort was restricted to a single TCR beta V-J rearrangement rather than whole repertoires. Among approximately 23 patients, around 12% of tumor Treg TRBV12-4/TRBJ1-2 sequences were shared with naive CD4+ cells, versus under 2.1% with blood Tregs or memory cells.

CD4+CD25+CD127-/low cells were isolated as Tregs. In a larger group of approximately 24 breast cancer patients, a single TRBV12-4/TRBJ1-2 rearrangement was sequenced in tumor Tregs and in blood Treg, naive and memory CD4+ cells. Mononuclear cells from lymph nodes or 40 to 60 ml of peripheral blood were isolated by Ficoll density gradient centrifugation. A purity exceeding 90% was confirmed by FACS for the sorted cell populations. Library method: multiplex PCR. The listed sequencing device is Ion Torrent PGM. Adaptor-ligated barcode primers were used to amplify TRBV12-4/TRBJ1-2 clonotypes in the 23-patient analysis. The Ion Personal Genome Machine system was used to sequence TRBV12-4/TRBJ1-2 amplicons from the approximately 22-patient cohort. The published analysis was carried out like this. For each of nine subset-tissue groups, sequencing data from the five patients were pooled, and the groups were then compared using unsupervised clustering of TCR gene usage. Repertoire similarity was calculated with the Morisita-Horn index, weighting shared sequences by their contribution to each repertoire. In TCRdb, the public reads were trimmed at Q25 with fastp and aligned with MiXCR, with productive beta chains retained. Every CDR3 protein is listed once, alongside the most common genes and DNA of its rows. The authors' filters were not applied to this entry. In all, the sample holds approximately 820 distinct CDR3 sequences, and about 23% of those were seen once. The ten largest clones capture approximately 17% of the sample.

The sample was Tregs sorted from blood. This TCR derives from a female donor with breast cancer. In this chain, TRBV12-3 or TRBV12-4 is recombined with TRBJ1-2; the D gene is not confidently resolved. Here is the DNA: TGTGCCAGCAGTTTGGGCCGGCAGCCCTATGGCTACACCTTC. Translated, this gives CASSLGRQPYGYTF.